This is a list of T cell receptor beta chains from one sample in a study of blood T cell repertoires in COVID-19. The data were produced by immunoSEQ multiplex PCR, yet TCRdb's version contains in-frame clones alone and is incomplete. This sample has tens of thousands of clones, with around 82% found just once. Input material: peripheral blood. The receptors here all came from a woman of 80 years or more with acute or convalescent COVID-19. The CDR3 runs from the conserved cysteine through the conserved F or W.

>TRBJ2-7|TRBV9|15
CASSPRAGGAYEQYF
>TRBJ2-1|TRBV5-5|13
CASGQGSYNEQFF
>TRBJ2-5|TRBV29-1|14
CSVDSAGGPGTQYF
>TRBJ2-7|TRBV18|15
CASSPKASGRYEQYF
>TRBJ1-2|TRBV29-1|12
CSGKQGVDGYTF
>TRBJ1-5|TRBV5-5|18
CASTRGTGIGGSAQPQHF
>TRBJ1-4|TRBV28|15
CASSPQGGTNEKLFF
>TRBJ1-2|TRBV7-2|14
CASSLVRGGLGYTF
>TRBJ1-2|TRBV19|13
CASSLLGGQGYTF
>TRBJ1-1|TRBV10-2|13
CASRTQGNTEAFF
>TRBJ2-7|TRBV5-4|14
CASSPPRQPGEQYF
>TRBJ2-7|TRBV3-1/TRBV3-2|18
CASSQPRGGTSMSYEQYF
>TRBJ1-1|TRBV4-1|16
CASSQDERVLNTEAFF
>TRBJ1-1|TRBV6-5|15
CASSRRTGKNTEAFF
>TRBJ1-5|TRBV19|13
CASSPHDGQPQHF
>TRBJ2-3|TRBV3-1/TRBV3-2|18
CASSQATLAGWGTDTQYF
>TRBJ2-3|TRBV5-4|16
CASSLEGGAGTDTQYF
>TRBJ2-2|TRBV6-5|15
CASSRDRGRPGELFF